The source of this T cell receptor beta chain is a study of blood T cell repertoires in COVID-19. On the study more broadly: T cells, B-cell-depleted T cells, or PBMCs supplied cDNA or gDNA.

The V gene's germline CDR1 is SQVTM and CDR2 ANQGSEA. Deletions cut 4 bases from V and 0 bases from J, with 14 bases between. The CDR3 consists of 15 residues. Living in roughly 25 US areas, the participants were between about 18 and 90 years of age. Authors' analysis steps: Scientists estimated how many nucleated cells there were by amplifying reference gene primers. Repertoires were generated with immunoSEQ multiplex PCR, while TCRdb's copy carries only in-frame clones and drops some. V and J calls plus clone size are reproduced from that table; the DNA served to infer D and trimming. The table lists roughly 220,000 clones, about 83% of them singletons.

This sequence was found in a woman between 40 and 50 years old who had recovered from COVID-19. The sample taken for sequencing was PBMCs or T cells enriched from blood (not recorded which). The chain couples TRBV29-1 to TRBJ2-3, with a tentative D call TRBD2 (6 bases). The CDR3 protein is CSVGASAASTDTQYF. CDR3 coding DNA: TGCAGCGTTGGGGCTAGCGCAGCTAGCACAGATACGCAGTATTTT.